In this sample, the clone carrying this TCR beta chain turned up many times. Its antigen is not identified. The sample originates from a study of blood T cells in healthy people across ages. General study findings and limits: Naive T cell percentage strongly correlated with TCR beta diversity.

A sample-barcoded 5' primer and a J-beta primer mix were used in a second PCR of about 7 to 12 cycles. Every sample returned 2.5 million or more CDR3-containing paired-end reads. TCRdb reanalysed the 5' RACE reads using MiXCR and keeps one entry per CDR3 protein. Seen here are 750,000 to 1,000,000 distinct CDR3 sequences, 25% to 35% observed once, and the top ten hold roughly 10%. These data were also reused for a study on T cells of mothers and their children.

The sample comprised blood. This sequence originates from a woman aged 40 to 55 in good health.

Written as DNA, the CDR3 is TGCAGCGTTGACCCAGGGGGAGGAAGAGGCTACACCTTC. This sequence encodes CSVDPGGGRGYTF. This sequence joins TRBV29-1 and TRBJ1-2, with 7 bases that match TRBD1. The trim removed 3 bases at V and 8 bases at J, leaving 9 bases unmatched. Germline V gene sequence: CDR1 SQVTM, CDR2 ANQGSEA. This CDR3 spans 13 amino acids.